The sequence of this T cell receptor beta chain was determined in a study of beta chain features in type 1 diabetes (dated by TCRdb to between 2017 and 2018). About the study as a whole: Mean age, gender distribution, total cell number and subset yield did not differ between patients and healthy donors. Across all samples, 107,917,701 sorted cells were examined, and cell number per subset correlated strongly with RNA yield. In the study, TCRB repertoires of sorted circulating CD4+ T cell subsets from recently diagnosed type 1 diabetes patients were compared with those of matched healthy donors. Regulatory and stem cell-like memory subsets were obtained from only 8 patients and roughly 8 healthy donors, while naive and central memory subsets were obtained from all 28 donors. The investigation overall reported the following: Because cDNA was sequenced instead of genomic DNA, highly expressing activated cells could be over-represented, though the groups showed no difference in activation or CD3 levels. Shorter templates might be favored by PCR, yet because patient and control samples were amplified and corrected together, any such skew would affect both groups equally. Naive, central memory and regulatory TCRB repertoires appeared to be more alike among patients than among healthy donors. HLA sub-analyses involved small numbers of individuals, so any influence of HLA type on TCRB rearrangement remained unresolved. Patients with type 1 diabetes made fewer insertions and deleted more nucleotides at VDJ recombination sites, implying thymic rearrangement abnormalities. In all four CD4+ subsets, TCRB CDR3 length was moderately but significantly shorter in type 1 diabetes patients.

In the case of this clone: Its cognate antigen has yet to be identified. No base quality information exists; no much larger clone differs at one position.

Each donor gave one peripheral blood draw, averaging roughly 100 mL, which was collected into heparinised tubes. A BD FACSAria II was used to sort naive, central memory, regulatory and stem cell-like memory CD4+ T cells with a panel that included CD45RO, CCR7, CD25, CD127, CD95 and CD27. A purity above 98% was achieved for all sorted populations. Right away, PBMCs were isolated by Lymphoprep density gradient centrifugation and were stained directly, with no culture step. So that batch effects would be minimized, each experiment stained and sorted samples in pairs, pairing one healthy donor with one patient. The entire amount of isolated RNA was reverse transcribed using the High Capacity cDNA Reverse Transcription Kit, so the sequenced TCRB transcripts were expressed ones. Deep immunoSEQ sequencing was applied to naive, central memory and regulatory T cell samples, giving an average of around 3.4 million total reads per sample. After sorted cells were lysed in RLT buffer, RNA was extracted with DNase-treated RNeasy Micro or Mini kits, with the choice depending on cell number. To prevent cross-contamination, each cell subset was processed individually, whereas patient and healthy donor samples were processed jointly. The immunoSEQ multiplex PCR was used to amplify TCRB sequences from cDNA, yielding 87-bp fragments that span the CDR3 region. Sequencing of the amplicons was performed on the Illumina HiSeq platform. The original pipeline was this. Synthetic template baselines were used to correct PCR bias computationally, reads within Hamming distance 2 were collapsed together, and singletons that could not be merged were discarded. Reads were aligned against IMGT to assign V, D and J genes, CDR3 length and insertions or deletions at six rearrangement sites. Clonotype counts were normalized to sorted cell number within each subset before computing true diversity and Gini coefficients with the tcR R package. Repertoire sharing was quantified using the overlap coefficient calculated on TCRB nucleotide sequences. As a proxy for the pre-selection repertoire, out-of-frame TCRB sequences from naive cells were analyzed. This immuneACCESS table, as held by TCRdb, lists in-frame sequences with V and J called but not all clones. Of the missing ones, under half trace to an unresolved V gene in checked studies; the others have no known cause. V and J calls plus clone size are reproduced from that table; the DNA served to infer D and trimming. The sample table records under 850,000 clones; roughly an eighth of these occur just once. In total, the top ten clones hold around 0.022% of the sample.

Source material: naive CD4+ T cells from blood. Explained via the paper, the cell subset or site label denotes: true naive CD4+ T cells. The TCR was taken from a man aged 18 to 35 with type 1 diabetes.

The sequence in DNA is TGTGCCTGGAGTGCCCGGGCGGGGGGCCCTAATGAGCAGTTCTTC. Its protein reads: CAWSARAGGPNEQFF. This sequence uses TRBV30 and TRBJ2-1; 8 middle bases align to TRBD2. Unmatched junction bases come to 9, with V trimmed by 1 base and J by 7 bases. The CDR3 measures 15 amino acids from cysteine to phenylalanine. Solely the CDR3 DNA is kept, with 45 bases framed from the first base. CDR1 and CDR2 were assigned from the germline V gene (reference sequence) as GTSNPN and SVGIG.